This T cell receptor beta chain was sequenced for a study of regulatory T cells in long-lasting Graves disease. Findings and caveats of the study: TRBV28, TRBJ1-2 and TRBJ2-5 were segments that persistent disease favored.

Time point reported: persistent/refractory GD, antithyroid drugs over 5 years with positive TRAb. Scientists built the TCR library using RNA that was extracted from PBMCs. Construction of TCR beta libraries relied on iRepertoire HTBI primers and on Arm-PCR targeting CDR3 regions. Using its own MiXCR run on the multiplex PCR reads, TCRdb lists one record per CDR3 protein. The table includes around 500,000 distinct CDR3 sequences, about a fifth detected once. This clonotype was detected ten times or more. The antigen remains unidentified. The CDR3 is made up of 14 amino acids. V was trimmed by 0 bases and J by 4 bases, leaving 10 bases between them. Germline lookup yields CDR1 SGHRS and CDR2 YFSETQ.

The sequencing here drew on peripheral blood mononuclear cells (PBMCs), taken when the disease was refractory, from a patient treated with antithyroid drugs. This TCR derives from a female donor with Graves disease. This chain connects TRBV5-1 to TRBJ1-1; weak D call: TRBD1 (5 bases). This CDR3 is CASSLGGAVTEAFF. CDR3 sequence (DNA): TGCGCCAGCAGCTTGGGAGGGGCCGTCACTGAAGCTTTCTTT.